Presented here are 24 T cell receptor beta chains from one specimen sequenced in a study of cytomegalovirus exposure and HLA in healthy donors. The PCR used 60 Vbeta and 13 Jbeta primers. The data were produced by immunoSEQ multiplex PCR, yet TCRdb's version contains in-frame clones alone and is incomplete. The sample consists of 99,000 or so clones, approximately 83% of them appearing once. The sequencing input was PBMCs. The receptors were sampled from a man in his late teens or twenties in good health and CMV-seronegative.

This clone was observed a single time. The chain couples TRBV5-5 to TRBJ1-2; possible D gene TRBD1, 5 bases. V was clipped by 4 bases and J by 5 bases, with 15 bases between them. This CDR3 spans 14 amino acids. Germline assignment: CDR1 SGHKS and CDR2 YYEKEE (reference sequence). The CDR3 is CASSAPQGLYGYTF. Here the CDR3 DNA reads TGTGCCAGCAGCGCGCCTCAGGGATTATATGGCTACACCTTC.

This chain uses TRBV28 with TRBJ2-2; D gene ambiguous. The CDR3 sequence is 12 residues long. Trimming took 7 bases from V and 0 from J, leaving 3 bases between them. CDR1 MDHEN and CDR2 SYDVKM come from the germline V gene. The DNA of the CDR3 is TGTGCCAGCACCTCGAACACCGGGGAGCTGTTTTTT. Translation: CASTSNTGELFF.

CDR3 in DNA: TGTGCCAGCAGGGACAGTAATCAGCCCCAGCATTTT. This codes for CASRDSNQPQHF. The V gene is TRBV6-6, the J gene TRBJ1-5; a possible D gene is TRBD1 (6 bases). CDR3 size: 12 residues. Germline V lookup: CDR1 MNHNY, CDR2 SVGAGI (reference sequence). The germline V and J ends were trimmed by 6 bases and 4 bases, with 7 bases remaining between them.

This clone was seen just once. This chain uses TRBV27 with TRBJ2-2; unclear D gene. V was trimmed by 7 bases and J by 6 bases, leaving 12 bases between them. Per germline, CDR1 MNHEY and CDR2 SMNVEV (reference sequence). The CDR3 contains 13 residues. The CDR3 loop is CASTQTVPGELFF. DNA of the CDR3: TGTGCCAGCACCCAAACAGTTCCCGGGGAGCTGTTTTTT.

The chain employs TRBV28 and TRBJ1-2; no clear D gene. V was cut by 6 bases and J by 8 bases, with 10 bases left in between. In germline, CDR1 is MDHEN, CDR2 SYDVKM. The CDR3 loop spans 11 amino acids. CDR3 loop: CASREAVGYTF. In DNA form, the CDR3 reads TGTGCCAGCAGGGAGGCTGTAGGCTACACCTTC.

The gene calls are TRBV19 and TRBJ1-2, with 7 bases identical to TRBD1. The CDR3 consists of 13 residues. Trimming cost V 3 bases and J 8 bases; bases outside gene matches: 6. Germline V CDR1 and CDR2: LNHDA, SQIVND (reference sequence). The CDR3 DNA follows: TGTGCCAGTAGTATTCCGGACAGGCAAGGCTACACCTTC. It codes for CASSIPDRQGYTF.

The chain is built from TRBV6-4 and TRBJ2-3, with 9 bases matching TRBD2. Germline CDR1 reads MRHNA; CDR2 reads SNTAGT. The CDR3 totals 16 residues. Losses at the gene ends were 2 bases for V and 3 bases for J; bases not matched to a gene: 6. The CDR3: CASSDRAGGPTDTQYF. CDR3 DNA sequence: TGTGCCAGCAGTGACAGGGCGGGAGGGCCAACAGATACGCAGTATTTT.

The chain recombines TRBV29-1 with TRBJ2-5; 7 bases align to TRBD1. Germline V CDR1 and CDR2: SQVTM, ANQGSEA. V trimming: 3 bases; J trimming: 4 bases; junction bases outside the gene matches: 5. This CDR3 region has 13 residues. For the CDR3, the DNA is TGCAGCGTTGAGGGACAGCTAGGAGAGACCCAGTACTTC. Its translation: CSVEGQLGETQYF.

This sequence joins TRBV23-1 and TRBJ2-5; 9 positions agree with TRBD2. TRBV23-1 is designated an ORF whose function remains uncertain. This CDR3 has 15 residues. J lost 2 bases, V lost 4 bases, and 5 bases had no gene match. In nucleotides, the CDR3 is TGCGCCAGCAGTCCCCTTAGCGGGGGTCAAGAGACCCAGTACTTC. Translation gives CASSPLSGGQETQYF.

This clone was counted between two and nine times. The V gene is TRBV29-1, the J gene TRBJ2-1; no firm D call. Trimming removed 8 bases from V and 7 bases from J, with 12 bases in between. Germline V gene lookup returns CDR1 SQVTM and CDR2 ANQGSEA. The CDR3 loop spans 11 amino acids. CDR3 region: CSLKRQNEQFF. CDR3 bases: TGCAGCCTGAAGAGGCAGAATGAGCAGTTCTTC.

A note on this clone: This same CDR3 is encoded by further DNA sequences in the sample. This chain connects TRBV18 to TRBJ2-5; D not resolved. The CDR3 is made up of 12 amino acids. V was shortened by 3 bases and J by 1 base, with 3 bases between the two germline ends. CDR1 is KGHSH, CDR2 LQKENI, per germline. The CDR3 region has the DNA TGTGCCAGCTCACCCATCCAAGAGACCCAGTACTTC. It codes for CASSPIQETQYF.

The V gene is TRBV27, the J gene TRBJ2-7, with TRBD1 matching 10 bases. The junction had 18 bases not matched to a gene; V was cut back by 5 bases and J by 5 bases. The CDR3 extends over 18 amino acids. In germline, CDR1 is MNHEY, CDR2 SMNVEV (reference sequence). The CDR3 reads CASSRVWGGQGIGDEQYF. The CDR3, as DNA: TGTGCCAGCAGTCGGGTGTGGGGGGGACAGGGGATCGGGGACGAGCAGTACTTC.

The CDR3: CASSYSLLEIADTQYF. The CDR3 coding sequence is TGTGCCAGCAGTTACTCCCTACTAGAAATCGCAGATACGCAGTATTTT. This chain uses TRBV6-5 with TRBJ2-3; tentatively, D is TRBD2 (5 bases). Germline CDR1 MNHEY, CDR2 SVGAGI. Trimming removed 0 bases at V and 4 bases at J, with 14 bases between. CDR3 size: 16 residues.

The gene calls are TRBV6-1 and TRBJ2-7; a possible D gene is TRBD2 (6 bases). There are 15 residues in the CDR3. The germline V gene has CDR1 MNHNS and CDR2 SASEGT. V lost 6 bases to trimming and J lost 0 bases, with 15 bases between them. The CDR3 spells CASSSGWDSSYEQYF. CDR3 coding DNA: TGTGCCAGCAGCTCCGGCTGGGACTCCTCCTACGAGCAGTACTTC.

J is TRBJ2-4 and V is TRBV28, with D possibly being TRBD1 (5 bases). Germline CDR1 is MDHEN and CDR2 is SYDVKM. The CDR3 consists of 13 residues. V dropped 6 bases and J dropped 8 bases, with 14 bases sitting between them. Written as DNA, the CDR3 is TGTGCCAGCAGAGAATCAGGGCGAGACATTCAGTACTTC. Encoded protein: CASRESGRDIQYF.

The rearrangement joins TRBV5-1 to TRBJ1-1; TRBD1 matches at 7 bases. The CDR3 loop spans 15 amino acids. The V gene's germline CDR1 is SGHRS and CDR2 YFSETQ. Trimming removed 5 bases from V and 4 bases from J; junction bases left unmatched: 11. The CDR3 here is CASRYRGMSGTEAFF. The CDR3 nucleotides are TGCGCCAGCAGGTACAGGGGTATGTCGGGCACTGAAGCTTTCTTT.

V and J are TRBV6-1 and TRBJ1-1; TRBD1 might be the D (5 bases). CDR3 length equals 13 residues. V was pared by 6 bases and J by 0 bases, with 8 bases between. The germline V gene encodes CDR1 MNHNS and CDR2 SASEGT. The CDR3 sequence: CASRMDMNTEAFF. DNA of the CDR3: TGTGCCAGCAGAATGGACATGAACACTGAAGCTTTCTTT.

This clone has just one count. This chain connects TRBV11-2 to TRBJ2-1; TRBD2 is a possible D gene (5 bases). CDR3 length: 15 amino acids. Germline V gene data show CDR1 as SGHAT and CDR2 as FQNNGV. Trimming took off 7 bases at V and 3 bases at J, with 16 bases between the two ends. CDR3 in DNA: TGTGCCAGCACCGGCTTGAAGCGGCGCTACAATGAGCAGTTCTTC. The encoded protein is CASTGLKRRYNEQFF.

The chain recombines TRBV6-5 with TRBJ2-5, with D possibly being TRBD1 (7 bases). The closer fit of TRBJ2-7 to the DNA end suggests the J call may be wrong. The CDR3 covers 14 residues. Per germline, CDR1 MNHEY and CDR2 SVGAGI. The CDR3 nucleotides are TGTGCCAGCAGGTGGGGGGACAGATCCTACGAGCAGTACTTC. This encodes CASRWGDRSYEQYF.

The table lists this clone with a count of one. The chain couples TRBV14 to TRBJ1-2, with 9 bases lining up with TRBD1. The CDR3 covers 15 residues. V lost 2 bases to trimming and J lost 6 bases; unmatched junction nucleotides: 7. CDR1 SGHDN and CDR2 FVKESK come from the germline V gene. CDR3 DNA: TGTGCCAGCAGCCAAAGGACAGGGGAGAAAGATGGCTACACCTTC. Amino acids: CASSQRTGEKDGYTF.

The genes are TRBV15 and TRBJ2-5, with unresolved D. Germline lookup yields CDR1 LNHNV and CDR2 YYDKDF (reference sequence). This CDR3 has 16 residues. Trimming left V 1 base short and J 2 bases short, with 14 bases between. The CDR3 DNA reads TGTGCCACCAGCAGAGGATTCGAGAGTGATCAAGAGACCCAGTACTTC. Protein sequence: CATSRGFESDQETQYF.

The rearrangement links TRBV5-4 to TRBJ2-3; the D is unclear. Germline assignment: CDR1 SGHNT and CDR2 YYREEE (reference sequence). The CDR3 covers 14 residues. The V end lost 4 bases, the J end lost 3 bases, and 12 bases lay between the germline ends. CDR3 bases: TGTGCCAGCAGCCGTAATGGCCCGACAGATACGCAGTATTTT. Translation gives CASSRNGPTDTQYF. Full variable domain (outside the CDR3, taken from reference TRBV5-4 and TRBJ2-3): ETGVTQSPTHLIKTRGQQVTLRCSSQSGHNTVSWYQQALGQGPQFIFQYYREEENGRGNFPPRFSGLQFPNYSSELNVNALELDDSALYLCASSRNGPTDTQYFGPGTRLTVL.

A remark on this clone: A junction boundary mismatches the germline segment, possibly from a read error. The rearrangement joins TRBV7-9 to TRBJ2-7; TRBD1 might be the D (6 bases). Germline CDR1 and CDR2: SEHNR and FQNEAQ (reference sequence). The CDR3 extends over 12 amino acids. The CDR3 DNA reads TGTTCCAGCAGCTTAGAACAGGGAGTCAAGTACTTC. Protein product: CSSSLEQGVKYF.

The rearrangement links TRBV14 to TRBJ1-1; the match to TRBD1 covers 7 bases. The CDR3 covers 15 residues. V shed 4 bases and J 1 base; nucleotides not matched to a gene: 6. Germline-derived CDR1 and CDR2 are SGHDN and FVKESK. The CDR3: CASSRPTGWNTEAFF. CDR3 in DNA: TGTGCCAGCAGCCGCCCGACAGGGTGGAACACTGAAGCTTTCTTT.